The 8 T cell receptor beta chains below come from one sample, sequenced in a study of CD8 T cells in ankylosing spondylitis. Study observations and caveats: A motif in TCR beta, a set of several highly homologous variants, appeared characteristic of ankylosing spondylitis blood.

For these receptors, no antigen is known. TCRdb re-derived calls from the 5' RACE reads in MiXCR, one entry per CDR3 protein. The data contain some 840,000 distinct CDR3 sequences, about 10% of them singletons. Specimen: blood, either unsorted or a sorted T cell fraction (not recorded which). All receptors derive from a male donor with ankylosing spondylitis.

The rearrangement uses TRBV20-1 and TRBJ1-3, with unresolved D. CDR1 and CDR2 from the germline V gene are DFQATT and SNEGSKA (reference sequence). This CDR3 has 14 residues. V was cut by 5 bases and J by 1 base, with 12 bases left in between. This CDR3 reads CSAPWTASGNTIYF. In DNA form, the CDR3 reads TGCAGTGCTCCCTGGACTGCTTCTGGAAACACCATATATTTT.

V usage is TRBV6-2 or TRBV6-3 and J usage is TRBJ1-5; D is unclear. In germline, CDR1 is MNHEY, CDR2 SVGEGT. Trimming left V 2 bases short and J 0 bases short, with 17 bases between. The CDR3 runs 18 residues. The CDR3 DNA reads as TGTGCCAGCAGTTACCCCCCTACCCGATATTCTAGCAATCAGCCCCAGCATTTT. Its translation: CASSYPPTRYSSNQPQHF.

This clonotype has a handful of counts. The CDR3 coding sequence is TGTGCCAGCAGTTATGCAAGGGGCTCTGACTACACCTTC. Its protein product is CASSYARGSDYTF. The chain carries TRBV6-2 or TRBV6-3 and TRBJ1-2; perhaps TRBD1 as D (5 bases). With 3 bases removed from V and 10 bases from J, the gap between germline ends came to 15 bases. The CDR3 contains 13 residues. Germline values: CDR1 MNHEY, CDR2 SVGEGT.

The chain employs TRBV2 and TRBJ2-4; D tentatively fits TRBD1 or TRBD2 (5 bases each). The CDR3 is 11 amino acids. In germline, CDR1 is SNHLY, CDR2 FYNNEI. V was cut by 9 bases and J by 8 bases, with 11 bases left in between. CDR3 coding DNA: TGTGCCAGTCAACTGGGGGACATTCAGTACTTC. Protein sequence: CASQLGDIQYF.

This clonotype was found many times. The V and J genes are TRBV7-2 and TRBJ2-3; tentatively, D is TRBD2 (5 bases). Germline V gives CDR1 SGHTA, CDR2 FQGNSA. The CDR3 is 12 residues long. Trimming cost V 3 bases and J 8 bases, with 9 bases left between them. The CDR3 spells CASSLRAATQYF. As DNA, the CDR3 is TGTGCCAGCAGCTTGAGGGCGGCTACGCAGTATTTT.

This clonotype was counted ten times or more. The rearrangement joins TRBV20-1 to TRBJ1-1; D gene uncertain. Germline CDR1 is DFQATT and CDR2 is SNEGSKA (reference sequence). This CDR3 is built from 12 residues. Trimming left V 2 bases short and J 1 base short, with 5 bases between. The CDR3 is CSARQTNTEAFF. The CDR3 DNA sequence: TGCAGTGCTAGACAGACGAACACTGAAGCTTTCTTT.

This clonotype was observed a handful of times. This chain joins TRBV15 and TRBJ1-4; a possible D gene is TRBD1 (5 bases). The V end was cut by 5 bases, the J end by 7 bases, with 17 bases between. The CDR3 runs to 15 residues. In germline, CDR1 is LNHNV, CDR2 YYDKDF (reference sequence). In nucleotides, the CDR3 is TGTGCCACCAGCGCTCGGGGGAGTCGTGCTGAAAAACTGTTTTTT. Protein: CATSARGSRAEKLFF.

This clonotype was found many times. This chain joins TRBV6-1 and TRBJ1-2; no firm D call. Germline CDR1 is MNHNS and CDR2 is SASEGT. V lost 6 bases and J lost 1, with 9 bases in between. The CDR3 sequence is 13 residues long. In nucleotides, the CDR3 is TGTGCCAGCAGCCCCTACGTTAACTATGGCTACACCTTC. Its translation is CASSPYVNYGYTF.